This TCR beta chain was observed in a study of patients and donors after allogeneic stem cell transplantation. TCRdb independently ran MiXCR on the RT-PCR reads; one entry per CDR3 protein. The sample gives roughly 230,000 distinct CDR3 sequences, 14% of which show up once; more than 9% is in the top ten. This clonotype was seen many times. The sequenced material came from blood, either unsorted or a sorted T cell fraction (not recorded which). The receptor was isolated from a human donor who was either an allogeneic HSCT recipient or a stem cell or donor lymphocyte infusion donor (not recorded which). It is not recorded whose cells these are; they may come from a transplant donor.

CDR3 region: CASSEEGLAGGWETQYF. In nucleotides, the CDR3 is TGTGCCAGCAGTGAAGAGGGACTAGCGGGAGGCTGGGAGACCCAGTACTTC. The V call is TRBV2, the J call TRBJ2-5; 15 bases are a match to TRBD2. Trimming removed 1 base from V and 5 bases from J; junction bases left unmatched: 5. The CDR3 sequence is 17 residues long. The germline CDR1 and CDR2 sequences are SNHLY and FYNNEI.